What follows are 4 T cell receptor beta chains derived from one specimen sequenced in a study of T cells in Graves' hyperthyroidism and ophthalmopathy. Amplification of TCR beta CDR3 regions was performed using RNA transcripts as template. HTBI primers were the set used in a first-round RT-PCR of the TCR CDR3. MiXCR, applied by TCRdb to the multiplex PCR reads, yields one record per CDR3 protein. This repertoire shows hundreds of thousands of distinct CDR3 sequences, over 35% found once; its top ten account for 8.9%. The material sequenced was blood. The source is a man between 18 and 35 years old with Graves' hyperthyroidism.

The chain carries TRBV3-1 and TRBJ1-1; tentative D call: TRBD1 (6 bases). The CDR3 has 13 amino acids. From germline, CDR1 is LGHDT and CDR2 YNNKEL (reference sequence). Between the trimmed V and J ends, which lost 4 bases and 6 bases, there was a span of 12 bases. The CDR3 region is CASSPRGVPEAFF. The CDR3 coding sequence is TGTGCCAGCAGCCCCAGGGGAGTCCCTGAAGCTTTCTTT.

V and J are TRBV5-1 and TRBJ1-2; TRBD1 is a possible D gene (6 bases). The V gene's germline CDR1 is SGHRS and CDR2 YFSETQ. CDR3 size: 15 residues. The ends were cut back, 3 bases at V and 4 bases at J, with 16 bases in the middle. CDR3 nucleotide sequence: TGCGCCAGCAGCTCCGGACAGTACGAGCGCTATGGCTACACCTTC. Its translation is CASSSGQYERYGYTF.

This clonotype occurred a few times. CDR3 bases: TGTGCCAGCAGTCCGGGACCTCTGGAAGCTTTCTTT. This gives the protein CASSPGPLEAFF. The chain is built from TRBV7-9 and TRBJ1-1; D possibly corresponds to TRBD1 (5 bases). The CDR3 has 12 amino acids. V lost 6 bases, J lost 8 bases, and 13 bases lay in between. The germline V gene has CDR1 SEHNR and CDR2 FQNEAQ (reference sequence).

This clonotype was detected ten times or more. The V call is TRBV4-2, the J call TRBJ1-3; D not resolved. Trimming left V 1 base short and J 0 bases short, with 10 bases between. The CDR3 covers 16 residues. Germline CDR1 LGHNA, CDR2 YNFKEQ. In nucleotides, the CDR3 is TGTGCCAGCAGCCAAGGAAATAGCATCTCTGGAAACACCATATATTTT. Its protein product is CASSQGNSISGNTIYF.